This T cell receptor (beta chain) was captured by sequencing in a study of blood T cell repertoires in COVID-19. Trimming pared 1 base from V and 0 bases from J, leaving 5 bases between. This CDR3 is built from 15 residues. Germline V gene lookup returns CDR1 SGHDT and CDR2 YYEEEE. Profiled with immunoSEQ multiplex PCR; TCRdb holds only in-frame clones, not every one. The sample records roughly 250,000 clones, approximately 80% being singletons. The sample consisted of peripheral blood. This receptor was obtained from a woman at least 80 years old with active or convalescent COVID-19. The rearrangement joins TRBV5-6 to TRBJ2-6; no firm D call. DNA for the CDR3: TGTGCCAGCAGCTTGTTATCCTCTGGGGCCAACGTCCTGACTTTC. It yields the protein CASSLLSSGANVLTF.